This T cell receptor (beta chain) was retrieved from a study of identical twins. Ten or more counts support this clonotype. The authors used template switching to add a universal primer site and gave cDNA unique molecular identifiers. From the 5' RACE reads, TCRdb called clonotypes with MiXCR, one entry per CDR3 protein. Of 1.5 million to 2 million distinct CDR3 sequences in the sample, 25% to 35% are singletons; the top ten hold over 0.25%. The germline CDR1 and CDR2 sequences are ENHRY and SYGVKD. V lost 8 bases to trimming and J lost 0 bases, with 11 bases between them. The CDR3 sequence is 13 residues long.

This TCR was sampled from a newborn girl in good health. The chain employs TRBV10-3 and TRBJ2-7; either TRBD1 or TRBD2 may supply D (6 bases each). The sequencing sample was made of cord blood. The CDR3 sequence is CAIGGTFSYEQYF. CDR3 DNA: TGTGCCATCGGGGGGACATTCTCCTACGAGCAGTACTTC.